This T cell receptor (beta chain) derives from a study of T-cell reconstitution after alpha-beta-depleted transplantation in children. V shed 0 bases and J shed 4 bases, with 9 bases lying between them. Germline V lookup: CDR1 SGHNT, CDR2 YYREEE (reference sequence). The CDR3 totals 14 residues. This clonotype has only a few counts. Preparation of the TCRbeta library involved a method that used unique molecular identifiers. TCRdb redid the calling of the PCR reads with MiXCR, one entry per CDR3 protein. The top ten hold approximately 5% of the sample, which has a few hundred thousand distinct CDR3 sequences, under 13% seen once.

This clonotype originated in a human donor who donated a stem cell graft to a child with acute myeloid leukemia. The chain joins TRBV5-4 to TRBJ2-3, with D perhaps being TRBD1 or TRBD2 (6 bases each). The sequenced sample was PBMCs from the stem cell graft donor, obtained from the stem cell graft. The CDR3 spells CASSLEGGSDTQYF. Written as DNA, the CDR3 is TGTGCCAGCAGCTTGGAGGGGGGTTCAGATACGCAGTATTTT.